The clone carrying this TCR beta chain is a singleton in its sample. What it binds is not known. V was trimmed by 5 bases and J by 8 bases, leaving 20 bases between them. Germline loops: CDR1 SGHAT, CDR2 FQNNGV. This CDR3 is 15 amino acids long. This sample is part of a study of OX40 agonist ivuxolimab in advanced cancers. Across the whole study: Patients were under 90% male with ages roughly 20 to 80, mean about 65. Patients achieving partial responses numbered three: one hepatocellular carcinoma case and two cutaneous melanoma cases.

TCRdb keeps only in-frame clones here, not all; method: immunoSEQ multiplex PCR. The sample includes approximately 88,000 clones, about 88% of them seen just once. Broader study findings: At 0.1 to 3.0 mg/kg and by week 6, CD4+ and CD8+ T cells in the blood had expanded clonally.

Specimen: CD4+ or CD8+ T cells sorted from blood, collected in a trial of the OX40 agonist ivuxolimab. J is TRBJ2-3 and V is TRBV11-2; weak D call: TRBD1 (7 bases). The sequence was obtained from an adult with an advanced solid tumor such as melanoma, head and neck, liver or kidney cancer. DNA of the CDR3: TGTGCCAGCAGCCTGCGACAGGGAGGAGGGGGTACGCAGTATTTT. This codes for CASSLRQGGGGTQYF.